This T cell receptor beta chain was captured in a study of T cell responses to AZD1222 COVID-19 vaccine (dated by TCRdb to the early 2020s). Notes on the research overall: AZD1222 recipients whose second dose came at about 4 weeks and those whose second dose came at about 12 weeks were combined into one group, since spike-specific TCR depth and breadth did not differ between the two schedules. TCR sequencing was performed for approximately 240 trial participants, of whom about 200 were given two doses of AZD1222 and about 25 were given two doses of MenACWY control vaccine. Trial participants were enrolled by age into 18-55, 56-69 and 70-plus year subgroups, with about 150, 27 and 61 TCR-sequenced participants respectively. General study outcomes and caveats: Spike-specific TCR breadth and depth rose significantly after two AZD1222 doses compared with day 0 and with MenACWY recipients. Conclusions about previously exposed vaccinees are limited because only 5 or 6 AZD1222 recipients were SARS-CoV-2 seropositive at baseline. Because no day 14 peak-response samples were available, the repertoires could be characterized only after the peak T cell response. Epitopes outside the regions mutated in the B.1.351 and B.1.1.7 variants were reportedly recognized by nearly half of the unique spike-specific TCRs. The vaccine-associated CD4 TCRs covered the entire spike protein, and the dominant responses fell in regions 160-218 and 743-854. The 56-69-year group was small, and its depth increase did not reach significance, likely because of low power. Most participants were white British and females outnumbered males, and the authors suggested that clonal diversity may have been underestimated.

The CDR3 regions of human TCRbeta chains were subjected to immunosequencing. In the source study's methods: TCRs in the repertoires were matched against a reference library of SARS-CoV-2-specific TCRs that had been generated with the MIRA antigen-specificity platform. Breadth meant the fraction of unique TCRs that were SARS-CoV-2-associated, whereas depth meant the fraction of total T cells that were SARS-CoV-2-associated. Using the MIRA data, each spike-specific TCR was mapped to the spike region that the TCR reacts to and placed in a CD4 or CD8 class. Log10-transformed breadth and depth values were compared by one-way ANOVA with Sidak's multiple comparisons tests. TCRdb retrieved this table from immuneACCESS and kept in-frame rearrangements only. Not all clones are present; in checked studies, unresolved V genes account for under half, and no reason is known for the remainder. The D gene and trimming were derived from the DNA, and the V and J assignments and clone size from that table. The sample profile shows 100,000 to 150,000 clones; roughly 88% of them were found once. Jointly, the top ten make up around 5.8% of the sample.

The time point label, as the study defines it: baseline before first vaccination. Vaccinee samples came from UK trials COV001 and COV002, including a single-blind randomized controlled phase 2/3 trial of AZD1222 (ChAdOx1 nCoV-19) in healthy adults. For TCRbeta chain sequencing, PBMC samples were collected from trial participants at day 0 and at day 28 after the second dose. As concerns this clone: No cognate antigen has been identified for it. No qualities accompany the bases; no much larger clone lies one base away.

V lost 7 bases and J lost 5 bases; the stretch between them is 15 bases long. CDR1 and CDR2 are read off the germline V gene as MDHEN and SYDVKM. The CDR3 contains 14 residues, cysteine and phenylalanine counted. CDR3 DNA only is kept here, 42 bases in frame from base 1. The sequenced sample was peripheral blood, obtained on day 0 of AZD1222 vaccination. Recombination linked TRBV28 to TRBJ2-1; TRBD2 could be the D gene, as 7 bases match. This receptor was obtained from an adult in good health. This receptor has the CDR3 CASIAVGGDNEQFF. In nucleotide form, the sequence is TGTGCCAGCATAGCGGTAGGGGGGGACAATGAGCAGTTCTTC.